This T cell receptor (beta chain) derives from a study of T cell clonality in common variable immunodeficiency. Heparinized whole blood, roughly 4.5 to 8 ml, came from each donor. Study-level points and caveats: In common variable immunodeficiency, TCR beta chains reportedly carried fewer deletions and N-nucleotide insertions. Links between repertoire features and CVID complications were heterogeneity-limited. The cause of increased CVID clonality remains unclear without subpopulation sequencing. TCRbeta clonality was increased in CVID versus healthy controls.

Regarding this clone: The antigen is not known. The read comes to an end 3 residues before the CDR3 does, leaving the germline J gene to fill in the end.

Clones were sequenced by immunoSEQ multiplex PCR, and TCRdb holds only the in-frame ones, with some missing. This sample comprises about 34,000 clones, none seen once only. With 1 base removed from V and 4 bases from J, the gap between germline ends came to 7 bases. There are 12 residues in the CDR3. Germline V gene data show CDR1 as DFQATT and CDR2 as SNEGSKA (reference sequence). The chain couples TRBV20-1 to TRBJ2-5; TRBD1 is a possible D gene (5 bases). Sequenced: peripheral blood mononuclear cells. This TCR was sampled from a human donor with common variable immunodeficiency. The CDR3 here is CSARGRAETQYF. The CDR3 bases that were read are TGCAGTGCTAGAGGCAGGGCAGAGACC.